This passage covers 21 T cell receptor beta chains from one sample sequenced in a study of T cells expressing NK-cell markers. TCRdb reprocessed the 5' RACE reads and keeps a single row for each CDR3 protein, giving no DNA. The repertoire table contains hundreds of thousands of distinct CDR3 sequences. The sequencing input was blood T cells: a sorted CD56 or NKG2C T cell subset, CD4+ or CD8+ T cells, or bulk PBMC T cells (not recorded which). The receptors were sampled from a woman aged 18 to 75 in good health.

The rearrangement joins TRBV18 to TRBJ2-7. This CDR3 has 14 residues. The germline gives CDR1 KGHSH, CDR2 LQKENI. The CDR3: CASSPATVGDEQYF.

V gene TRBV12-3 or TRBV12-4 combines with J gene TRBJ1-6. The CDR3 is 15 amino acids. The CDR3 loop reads CASSPRDSYNSPLHF.

CDR3 protein: CASSYRGALDTQYF. The chain couples TRBV6-2 or TRBV6-3 to TRBJ2-3; there is no DNA to check the TCRdb D call of TRBD2. The CDR3 extends over 14 amino acids. Per germline, CDR1 MNHEY and CDR2 SVGEGT.

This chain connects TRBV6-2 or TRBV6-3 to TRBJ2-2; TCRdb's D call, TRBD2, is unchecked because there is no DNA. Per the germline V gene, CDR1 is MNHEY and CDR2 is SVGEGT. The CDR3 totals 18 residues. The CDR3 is CASSKPRNSGTSGRELFF.

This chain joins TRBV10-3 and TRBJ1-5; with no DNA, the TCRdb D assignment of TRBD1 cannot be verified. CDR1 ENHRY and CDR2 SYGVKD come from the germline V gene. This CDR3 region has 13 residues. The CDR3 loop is CAIKGQTNQPQHF.

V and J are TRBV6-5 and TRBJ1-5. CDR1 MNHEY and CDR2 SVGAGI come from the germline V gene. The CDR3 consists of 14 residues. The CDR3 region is CASSYSSAVEPQHF.

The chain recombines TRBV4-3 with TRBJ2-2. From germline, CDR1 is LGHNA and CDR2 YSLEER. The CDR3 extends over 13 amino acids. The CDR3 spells CASRPTNTGELFF.

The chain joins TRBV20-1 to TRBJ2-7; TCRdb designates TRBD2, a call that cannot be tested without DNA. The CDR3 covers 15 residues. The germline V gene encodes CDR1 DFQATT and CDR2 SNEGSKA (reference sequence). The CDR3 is CSANAPPVAGYEQYF.

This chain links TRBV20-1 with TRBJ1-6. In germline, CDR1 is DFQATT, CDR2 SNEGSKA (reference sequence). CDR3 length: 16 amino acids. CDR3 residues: CSAPVYPSSYNSPLHF.

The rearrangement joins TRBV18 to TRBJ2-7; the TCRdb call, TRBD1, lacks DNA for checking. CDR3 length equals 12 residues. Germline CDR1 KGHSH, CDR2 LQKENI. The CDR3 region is CASSKDSYEQYF.

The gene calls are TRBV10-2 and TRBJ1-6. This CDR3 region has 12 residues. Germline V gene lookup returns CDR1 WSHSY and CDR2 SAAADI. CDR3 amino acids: CASTVKSSPLHF.

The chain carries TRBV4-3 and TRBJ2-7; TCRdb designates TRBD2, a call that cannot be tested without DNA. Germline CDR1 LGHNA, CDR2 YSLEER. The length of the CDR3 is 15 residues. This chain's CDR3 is CASSLGGSSSYEQYF.

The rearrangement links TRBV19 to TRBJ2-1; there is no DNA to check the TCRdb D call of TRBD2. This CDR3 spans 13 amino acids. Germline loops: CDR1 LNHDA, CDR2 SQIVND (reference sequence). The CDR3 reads CASGTRGYNEQFF.

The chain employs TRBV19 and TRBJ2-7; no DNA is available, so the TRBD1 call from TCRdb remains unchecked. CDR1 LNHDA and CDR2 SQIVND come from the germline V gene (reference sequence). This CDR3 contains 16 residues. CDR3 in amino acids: CASSIDRGSGIYEQYF.

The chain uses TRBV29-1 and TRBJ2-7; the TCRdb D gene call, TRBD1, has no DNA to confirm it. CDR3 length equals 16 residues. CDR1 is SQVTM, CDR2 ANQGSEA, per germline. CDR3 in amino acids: CSVAPPRGQGPYEQYF.

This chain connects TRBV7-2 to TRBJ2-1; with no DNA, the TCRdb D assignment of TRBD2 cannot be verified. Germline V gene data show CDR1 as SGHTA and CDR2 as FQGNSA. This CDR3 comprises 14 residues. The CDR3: CASSPTGLAGERFF.

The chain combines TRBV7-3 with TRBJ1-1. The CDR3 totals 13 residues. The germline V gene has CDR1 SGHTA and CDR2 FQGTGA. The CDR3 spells CASSRTPNTEAFF.

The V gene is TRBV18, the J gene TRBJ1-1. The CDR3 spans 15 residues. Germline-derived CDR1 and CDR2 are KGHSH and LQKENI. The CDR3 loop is CASSPSGLTGTEAFF.

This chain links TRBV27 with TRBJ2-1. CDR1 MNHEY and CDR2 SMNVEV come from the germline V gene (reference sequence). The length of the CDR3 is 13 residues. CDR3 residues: CASSFSGRSGQFF.

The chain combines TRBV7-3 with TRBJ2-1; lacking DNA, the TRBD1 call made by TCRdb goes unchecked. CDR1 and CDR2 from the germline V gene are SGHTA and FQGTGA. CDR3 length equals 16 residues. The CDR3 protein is CASSPMGVYPYNEQFF.

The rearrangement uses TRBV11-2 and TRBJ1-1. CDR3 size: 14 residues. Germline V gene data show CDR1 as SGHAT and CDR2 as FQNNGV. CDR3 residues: CASSLVYSNTEAFF. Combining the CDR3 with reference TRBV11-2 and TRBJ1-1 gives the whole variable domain EAGVAQSPRYKIIEKRQSVAFWCNPISGHATLYWYQQILGQGPKLLIQFQNNGVVDDSQLPKDRFSAERLKGVDSTLKIQPAKLEDSAVYLCASSLVYSNTEAFFGQGTRLTVV.